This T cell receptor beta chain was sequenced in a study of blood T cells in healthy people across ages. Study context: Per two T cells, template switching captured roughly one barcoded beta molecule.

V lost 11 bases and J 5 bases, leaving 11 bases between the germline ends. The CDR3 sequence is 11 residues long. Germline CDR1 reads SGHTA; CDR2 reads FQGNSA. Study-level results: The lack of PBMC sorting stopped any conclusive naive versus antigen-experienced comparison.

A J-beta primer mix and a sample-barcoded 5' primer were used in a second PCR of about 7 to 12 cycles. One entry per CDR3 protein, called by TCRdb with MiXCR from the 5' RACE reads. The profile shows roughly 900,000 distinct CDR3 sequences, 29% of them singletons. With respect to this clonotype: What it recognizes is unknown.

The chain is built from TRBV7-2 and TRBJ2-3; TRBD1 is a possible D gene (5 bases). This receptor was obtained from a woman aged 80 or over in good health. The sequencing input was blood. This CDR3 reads CADSLGDTQYF. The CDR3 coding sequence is TGTGCCGACAGCTTAGGAGATACGCAGTATTTT.